This TCR beta chain appears in the sequencing data of a study of shared clonotypes between healthy human individuals. Across the whole study: Donor composition was a couple of women and a few men, aged 18 to 49. Study findings and constraints: Relative to memory subsets, naive subsets generally showed larger estimated richness.

A word on this clone: Its antigen is unidentified.

J was trimmed by 4 bases and V by 6 bases; bases with no gene match: 8. This CDR3 has 15 residues. Germline-derived CDR1 and CDR2 are MDHEN and SYDVKM. The sorted-subset replicate PCRs were given around 0.2 ug DNA, which is 30,000 to 35,000 T cell genomes. Using immunoSEQ multiplex PCR, the repertoire was profiled, and TCRdb retains in-frame clones only, with some absent. The sample lists under 700,000 clones; 90% to 95% were seen once. Positive CCR7 selection of CD45RO-negative cells yielded the naive CD8 cells, and terminally differentiated effector memory CD45RA+ cells were excluded. The donors, healthy adults who were HIV-negative, had experienced no recent acute infections or vaccinations.

The V and J genes are TRBV28 and TRBJ2-5; 10 nucleotides line up with TRBD2. The source is a woman aged 30 to 39 in good health. The material sequenced was naive CD8+ T cells sorted from blood. CDR3 DNA sequence: TGTGCCAGCAGCCCTTCTAGCGGGAGCTTAGAGACCCAGTACTTC. Encoded protein: CASSPSSGSLETQYF.